The 32 T cell receptor beta chains below were found in one sample sequenced in a study of blood T cells in healthy people across ages. Sample-barcoded 5' priming and a J-beta primer mix drove a second PCR of about 6 to 12 cycles. TCRdb re-derived calls from the 5' RACE reads in MiXCR, one entry per CDR3 protein. The data contain fewer than 750,000 distinct CDR3 sequences, 52% of them seen just once; the ten biggest clones take up approximately 12%. Sequenced: blood. These receptors were collected from a woman of 80 years or more in good health.

The chain carries TRBV20-1 and TRBJ2-7, with 7 positions matching TRBD1. Germline CDR1 and CDR2: DFQATT and SNEGSKA (reference sequence). CDR3 length: 13 residues. Losses at the gene ends were 3 bases for V and 3 bases for J; bases not matched to a gene: 5. This CDR3 reads CSASVWDSYEQYF. The DNA of the CDR3 is TGCAGTGCTAGTGTTTGGGACAGCTACGAGCAGTACTTC.

The chain joins TRBV20-1 to TRBJ2-7; weak D call: TRBD2 (6 bases). The germline gives CDR1 DFQATT, CDR2 SNEGSKA (reference sequence). V lost 4 bases, J lost 6 bases, and 19 bases lay in between. The CDR3 loop spans 14 amino acids. The CDR3 here is CSAMAGGEYGEQYF. Written as DNA, the CDR3 is TGCAGTGCTATGGCTGGCGGGGAATACGGCGAGCAGTACTTC.

The rearrangement joins TRBV6-5 to TRBJ1-2; TRBD1 might be the D (5 bases). CDR3 length equals 15 residues. Between the trimmed V and J ends, which lost 0 bases and 4 bases, there was a span of 12 bases. CDR1 and CDR2 from the germline V gene are MNHEY and SVGAGI. DNA for the CDR3: TGTGCCAGCAGTTACTCTGGGACGGAGGTCTATGGCTACACCTTC. This codes for CASSYSGTEVYGYTF.

The chain couples TRBV4-2 to TRBJ2-7; D is unclear. CDR1 LGHNA and CDR2 YNFKEQ come from the germline V gene. V lost 0 bases, J lost 7 bases, and 19 bases lay in between. This CDR3 contains 16 residues. In nucleotides, the CDR3 is TGTGCCAGCAGCCAAGATCTTTTGGGCCCCTACAATGAGCAGTACTTC. Its protein product is CASSQDLLGPYNEQYF.

This chain connects TRBV29-1 to TRBJ1-1, with D unclear. Trimming removed 7 bases from V and 5 bases from J, with 14 bases in between. This CDR3 region has 12 residues. Germline loops: CDR1 SQVTM, CDR2 ANQGSEA. CDR3 bases: TGCAGCGCCCAAGAGAGAGGGACTGAAGCTTTCTTT. It yields the protein CSAQERGTEAFF.

The chain has TRBV27 and TRBJ1-2, with D possibly being TRBD1 (6 bases). V gave up 5 bases and J gave up 4 bases, with 20 bases separating them. CDR1 and CDR2 from the germline V gene are MNHEY and SMNVEV (reference sequence). CDR3 size: 16 residues. The CDR3 loop is CASSPNTGTLIYGYTF. CDR3 DNA sequence: TGTGCCAGCAGTCCAAATACAGGGACCCTTATCTATGGCTACACCTTC.

This clonotype was recorded at least ten times. V and J are TRBV20-1 and TRBJ1-2, with TRBD1 as a possible D gene (5 bases). The V end was cut by 1 base, the J end by 1 base, with 7 bases between. There are 13 residues in the CDR3. The germline CDR1 and CDR2 sequences are DFQATT and SNEGSKA (reference sequence). The CDR3 protein is CSARGQNNYGYTF. The CDR3 region has the DNA TGCAGTGCTAGAGGACAGAATAACTATGGCTACACCTTC.

CDR3 region: CSVESGFGTDTQYF. CDR3 DNA sequence: TGCAGCGTTGAATCAGGTTTTGGTACAGATACGCAGTATTTT. The chain recombines TRBV29-1 with TRBJ2-3; no definite D call. This CDR3 is 14 amino acids long. Germline CDR1 is SQVTM and CDR2 is ANQGSEA. V was shortened by 2 bases and J by 3 bases, with 12 bases between the two germline ends.

This clonotype was seen only once. A single base separates this from a much larger clone, so it may be a read error. This sequence joins TRBV2 and TRBJ2-3, with 10 bases fitting TRBD2. Germline V gene data show CDR1 as SNHLY and CDR2 as FYNNEI. The CDR3 is 15 amino acids. The CDR3 sequence: CASRKLAGLTDTKYF. In DNA form, the CDR3 reads TGTGCCAGCAGGAAACTAGCGGGGCTCACAGATACGAAGTATTTT.

On this clonotype: This may arise from a read error, as a much more abundant clone is one base away. The chain employs TRBV27 and TRBJ2-3; D call uncertain. The germline V and J ends were trimmed by 5 bases and 0 bases, with 12 bases remaining between them. CDR1 is MNHEY, CDR2 SMNVEV, per germline (reference sequence). CDR3 size: 15 residues. Here the CDR3 reads CASSGQRPSTDTQYF. CDR3 nucleotides: TGTGCCAGCAGTGGTCAGCGCCCCAGCACAGATACGCAGTATTTT.

This clonotype was recorded many times. The gene calls are TRBV29-1 and TRBJ2-3, with 11 bases identical to TRBD2. The CDR3 contains 13 residues. The V segment lost 7 bases and the J segment 5 bases; nucleotides outside the gene matches: 5. Germline CDR1 and CDR2: SQVTM and ANQGSEA. The CDR3 loop reads CSGYGTSGDTQYF. CDR3 sequence (DNA): TGCAGCGGATACGGGACTAGCGGAGATACGCAGTATTTT.

V is TRBV10-3 and J is TRBJ1-2, with D uncertain. The CDR3 spans 17 residues. The ends were cut back, 7 bases at V and 0 bases at J, with 21 bases in the middle. CDR1 and CDR2 (germline): ENHRY, SYGVKD. The CDR3 loop reads CAINKMGLKHTNYGYTF. The CDR3 DNA sequence: TGTGCCATCAATAAAATGGGGTTGAAACATACTAACTATGGCTACACCTTC.

This clonotype was observed at least ten times. A read error may be the cause here, since a much bigger clone is one base away. The V call is TRBV6-5, the J call TRBJ2-7; D is unresolved. The CDR3 is 15 residues long. The ends were cut back, 2 bases at V and 0 bases at J, with 11 bases in the middle. Per germline, CDR1 MNHEY and CDR2 SVGAGI. The CDR3 DNA sequence: TGTGCCAGCAGTTACGCGTTACGCAGCTCCTACGAGCAGTACTTC. Translating gives CASSYALRSSYEQYF.

This clonotype was detected many times. The chain recombines TRBV10-2 with TRBJ2-3; a possible D gene is TRBD2 (6 bases). This CDR3 has 15 residues. V lost 6 bases to trimming and J lost 2 bases, with 15 bases between them. Germline CDR1 is WSHSY and CDR2 is SAAADI. The chain's CDR3 is CASRRWDLDTDTQYF. CDR3 DNA: TGCGCCAGCAGGAGATGGGACTTAGACACAGATACGCAGTATTTT.

The V gene is TRBV4-3, the J gene TRBJ2-7; possibly TRBD2 for D (6 bases). The J call is doubtful: the DNA matches TRBJ2-5 better. The length of the CDR3 is 14 residues. The germline gives CDR1 LGHNA, CDR2 YSLEER. This CDR3 is CASSLQIGGETQYF. In nucleotides, the CDR3 is TGCGCCAGCAGCCTTCAGATTGGAGGGGAGACCCAGTACTTC.

V gene TRBV12-3 or TRBV12-4 combines with J gene TRBJ2-3; 7 nucleotides align to TRBD2. The CDR3 is 17 amino acids. After removal of 0 bases from V and 4 bases from J, the junction contained 10 bases not matched to a gene. In DNA, the CDR3 is TGTGCCAGCAGTTTAGCCGGGACTACGTTGGGGGCAGATACGCAGTATTTT. It specifies CASSLAGTTLGADTQYF.

The chain employs TRBV20-1 and TRBJ1-6; 9 bases are a match to TRBD1. Trimming at V came to 2 bases and at J to 7 bases, leaving 9 bases not matched to a gene. Germline V gene lookup returns CDR1 DFQATT and CDR2 SNEGSKA (reference sequence). This CDR3 spans 16 amino acids. The CDR3 nucleotides are TGCAGTGCTAGATCCCGGGTGACAGGGGGAAATTCACCCCTCCACTTT. This translates into CSARSRVTGGNSPLHF.

The J gene is TRBJ2-1, the V gene TRBV20-1; TRBD2 might be the D (5 bases). CDR1 is DFQATT and CDR2 is SNEGSKA in the germline V gene (reference sequence). This CDR3 is built from 11 residues. Trimming left V 3 bases short and J 12 bases short, with 12 bases between. CDR3 loop: CSASRRDRQFF. The CDR3 DNA reads TGCAGTGCTAGTCGCCGGGATCGGCAGTTCTTC.

Notes on this clonotype: A much larger clone lies one base from this, so it may be a read error. V and J are TRBV21-1 and TRBJ2-1; the listed D gene, TRBD1, was not tested against the DNA. TRBV21-1 is annotated as a pseudogene. The CDR3 contains 22 residues. The CDR3 DNA reads TGTGCCAGCAGCAAGGGTGACTCCGGGACAGACAACTCTGGGGGGTACTACAATGAGCAGTTCTTC. Its protein product is CASSKGDSGTDNSGGYYNEQFF.

CDR3 DNA sequence: TGTGCCAGCAGCGCGCAGGGCAATAATTCACCCCTCCACTTT. Translation: CASSAQGNNSPLHF. The rearrangement joins TRBV9 to TRBJ1-6; tentatively, D is TRBD1 (5 bases). V lost 3 bases and J lost 5, with 9 bases in between. The CDR3 spans 14 residues. Germline V gives CDR1 SGDLS, CDR2 YYNGEE.

CDR3 sequence reads: CSVVSDTDTQYF. The CDR3 bases are TGCAGCGTTGTTAGCGACACAGATACGCAGTATTTT. The V call is TRBV29-1, the J call TRBJ2-3; possible D gene TRBD2, 5 bases. Germline CDR1 SQVTM, CDR2 ANQGSEA. CDR3 length equals 12 residues. V was cut by 4 bases and J by 2 bases, with 7 bases left in between.

This clonotype was seen at least ten times. This chain joins TRBV3-1 and TRBJ2-1; TRBD1 or TRBD2 may be the D gene (5 bases each). Per the germline V gene, CDR1 is LGHDT and CDR2 is YNNKEL (reference sequence). Between the trimmed V and J ends, which lost 1 base and 2 bases, there was a span of 15 bases. The CDR3 is 17 residues long. The CDR3: CASSQAGPGLTYNEQFF. The CDR3 DNA sequence: TGTGCCAGCAGCCAAGCGGGACCGGGCCTGACCTACAATGAGCAGTTCTTC.

In DNA form, the CDR3 reads TGCAGTGCTAGAGTCCGACTAGCGGTAGCCAAAAACATTCAGTACTTC. Protein: CSARVRLAVAKNIQYF. The chain links TRBV20-1 to TRBJ2-4; TRBD2 matches at 9 bases. There are 16 residues in the CDR3. The V gene's germline CDR1 is DFQATT and CDR2 SNEGSKA (reference sequence). J lost 0 bases, V lost 1 base, and 4 bases had no gene match.

Of note for this clonotype: A much larger clone is a single base away; this may be a read error. The chain has TRBV2 and TRBJ2-5; 11 positions agree with TRBD2. Trimming took 4 bases from V and 11 from J; bases not matched to a gene: 21. The CDR3 is 18 amino acids. From germline, CDR1 is SNHLY and CDR2 FYNNEI. The CDR3 is CASSGRSGRAGIGGEQYF. As DNA, the CDR3 is TGTGCCAGCAGTGGTCGTAGCGGGAGGGCCGGAATCGGGGGTGAGCAGTACTTC.

This clonotype showed up just a few times. The gene calls are TRBV7-9 and TRBJ1-5; tentative D call: TRBD1 (5 bases). The CDR3 length is 15 residues. Germline-derived CDR1 and CDR2 are SEHNR and FQNEAQ (reference sequence). Deletions cut 5 bases from V and 1 base from J, with 12 bases between. As DNA, the CDR3 is TGTGCCAGCAGCCCGCAAGGGGCGAGCAATCAGCCCCAGCATTTT. It specifies CASSPQGASNQPQHF.

The chain recombines TRBV20-1 with TRBJ2-5, with D unclear. Near its end, the DNA agrees better with TRBJ2-7, so the J call may be wrong. The CDR3 extends over 14 amino acids. Germline V gene data show CDR1 as DFQATT and CDR2 as SNEGSKA (reference sequence). The CDR3 nucleotides are TGCAGTGCTAGAGATGGCGCATGGGGTTTCGAGCAGTACTTC. Translating gives CSARDGAWGFEQYF.

V is TRBV12-3 or TRBV12-4 and J is TRBJ1-3, with no clear D. Trimming took 6 bases from V and 4 from J, leaving 7 bases between them. The length of the CDR3 is 12 residues. CDR3 region: CASSPLGNTIYF. CDR3 DNA: TGTGCCAGCAGCCCACTCGGAAACACCATATATTTT.

This clonotype has more than one count but fewer than ten. The V and J genes are TRBV20-1 and TRBJ2-7; D remains ambiguous. Germline CDR1 and CDR2: DFQATT and SNEGSKA (reference sequence). V lost 4 bases, J lost 4 bases, and 14 bases lay in between. The CDR3 has 13 amino acids. CDR3 coding DNA: TGCAGTGCTAACGACGGGCAGTTTTACGAGCAGTACTTC. This encodes CSANDGQFYEQYF.

The chain employs TRBV5-1 and TRBJ2-4, with D tentatively TRBD1 (5 bases). The end of the DNA aligns better with TRBJ2-7, so the J call may be wrong. The germline V gene has CDR1 SGHRS and CDR2 YFSETQ. This CDR3 is 14 amino acids long. For the CDR3, the DNA is TGCGCCAGCAGCTTGGCCCCGGACACTTACGAGCAGTACTTC. It is translated as CASSLAPDTYEQYF.

Details on this clonotype: With a much larger clone just one base away, this may be a read error. The J gene is TRBJ1-2, the V gene TRBV20-1; 7 bases fit TRBD1. The CDR3 is 14 amino acids. V trimming: 6 bases; J trimming: 0 bases; junction bases outside the gene matches: 7. In germline, CDR1 is DFQATT, CDR2 SNEGSKA (reference sequence). For the CDR3, the DNA is TGCAGTGCAGACAGGGACGGAACTAACTATGGCTACACCTTC. It translates to CSADRDGTNYGYTF.

This clonotype showed up many times. The chain links TRBV28 to TRBJ2-1, with TRBD1 identical over 7 bases. This CDR3 comprises 13 residues. Trimming took 3 bases from V and 5 from J; bases not matched to a gene: 1. CDR1 is MDHEN, CDR2 SYDVKM, per germline. As DNA, the CDR3 is TGTGCCAGCAGTTTCAGGGGGAACAATGAGCAGTTCTTC. It translates to CASSFRGNNEQFF.

The chain joins TRBV12-3 or TRBV12-4 to TRBJ2-1, with D hard to call. The CDR3 has 16 residues. Between the trimmed V and J ends, which lost 6 bases and 2 bases, there was a span of 17 bases. As DNA, the CDR3 is TGTGCCAGCAGCACATCTTGGGCGGCACCCTACAATGAGCAGTTCTTC. Translation gives CASSTSWAAPYNEQFF.